This passage covers 21 T cell receptor beta chains from one sample sequenced in a study of cytomegalovirus exposure and HLA in healthy donors. PCR was performed using 60 Vbeta and 13 Jbeta primers. Libraries were prepared by immunoSEQ multiplex PCR; TCRdb keeps only in-frame clonotypes and omits some of them. This table has roughly 130,000 clones, about 70% appearing once. Specimen: PBMCs. The receptors were gathered from a woman aged 55-75 years in good health and CMV-seropositive.

This clone was seen only a few times. The chain uses TRBV29-1 and TRBJ1-4, with TRBD1 as a possible D gene (5 bases). The germline CDR1 and CDR2 sequences are SQVTM and ANQGSEA. With 5 bases removed from V and 5 bases from J, the gap between germline ends came to 9 bases. The CDR3 covers 12 residues. CDR3 sequence (DNA): TGCAGCGTTCTACGGGGGAATGAAAAACTGTTTTTT. This sequence encodes CSVLRGNEKLFF. Together with reference TRBV29-1 and TRBJ1-4, the CDR3 gives the full variable domain: SAVISQKPSRDICQRGTSLTIQCQVDSQVTMMFWYRQQPGQSLTLIATANQGSEATYESGFVIDKFPISRPNLTFSTLTVSNMSPEDSSIYLCSVLRGNEKLFFGSGTQLSVL.

This clone was observed a single time. This chain links TRBV6-1 with TRBJ1-1; 9 nucleotides agree with TRBD1. The junction had 4 bases not matched to a gene; V was cut back by 4 bases and J by 7 bases. Germline V CDR1 and CDR2: MNHNS, SASEGT. CDR3 length: 13 amino acids. CDR3 region: CASSAGTGLEAFF. CDR3 in DNA: TGTGCCAGCAGTGCCGGGACAGGGCTTGAAGCTTTCTTT.

The chain is built from TRBV19 and TRBJ2-1; D unresolved. Germline CDR1 is LNHDA and CDR2 is SQIVND (reference sequence). The CDR3 is made up of 12 amino acids. The ends were cut back, 6 bases at V and 6 bases at J, with 9 bases in the middle. DNA for the CDR3: TGTGCCAGTAGCCTATTCCCCAATGAGCAGTTCTTC. This codes for CASSLFPNEQFF.

This chain joins TRBV5-1 and TRBJ2-1; 8 bases agree with TRBD1. The CDR3 runs to 15 residues. V was pared by 4 bases and J by 0 bases, with 3 bases of the junction left unmatched. CDR1 is SGHRS, CDR2 YFSETQ, per germline. CDR3 in DNA: TGCGCCAGCAGCGGACAGGGAAGCTCCTACAATGAGCAGTTCTTC. This sequence encodes CASSGQGSSYNEQFF.

This chain joins TRBV2 and TRBJ1-2, with TRBD1 matching over 8 bases. The CDR3 covers 13 residues. Trimming at V came to 6 bases and at J to 4 bases, leaving 4 bases not matched to a gene. The germline gives CDR1 SNHLY, CDR2 FYNNEI. The CDR3 bases are TGTGCCAGCAGGAGGACAGGGAGCTATGGCTACACCTTC. It encodes CASRRTGSYGYTF. The entire variable domain, with the rest obtained from reference TRBV2 and TRBJ1-2, is as follows: EPEVTQTPSHQVTQMGQEVILRCVPISNHLYFYWYRQILGQKVEFLVSFYNNEISEKSEIFDDQFSVERPDGSNFTLKIRSTKLEDSAMYFCASRRTGSYGYTFGSGTRLTVV.

This clone has only a few counts. V usage is TRBV5-5 and J usage is TRBJ2-7; 8 bases are shared with TRBD1. This CDR3 comprises 14 residues. Trimming cost V 4 bases and J 3 bases; bases outside gene matches: 6. Germline CDR1 SGHKS, CDR2 YYEKEE (reference sequence). The CDR3 bases are TGTGCCAGCAGCCTCAAAGACAGGGGCTACGAGCAGTACTTC. It specifies CASSLKDRGYEQYF.

The chain has TRBV10-2 and TRBJ2-7, with 11 bases fitting TRBD2. V lost 7 bases and J lost 1; bases outside the gene matches: 6. The CDR3 is 15 amino acids. The germline V gene encodes CDR1 WSHSY and CDR2 SAAADI. CDR3 protein: CASMDSGGGSYEQYF. For the CDR3, the DNA is TGCGCCAGCATGGATAGCGGGGGGGGATCCTACGAGCAGTACTTC.

The chain combines TRBV6-5 with TRBJ1-6; 7 bases agree with TRBD1. Germline V CDR1 and CDR2: MNHEY, SVGAGI. The CDR3 length is 15 residues. V trimming: 5 bases; J trimming: 9 bases; junction bases outside the gene matches: 10. Here the CDR3 DNA reads TGTGCCAGCAGTCAATTTAAGGGGGCGGGTTCACCCCTCCACTTT. Amino acid sequence: CASSQFKGAGSPLHF.

The chain combines TRBV4-1 with TRBJ1-2, with no clear D. Germline V gives CDR1 MGHRA, CDR2 YSYEKL. V lost 1 base to trimming and J lost 4 bases, with 13 bases between them. The CDR3 totals 15 residues. The CDR3 here is CASSQAATNPYGYTF. In DNA form, the CDR3 reads TGCGCCAGCAGCCAAGCTGCAACAAATCCCTATGGCTACACCTTC.

This chain uses TRBV7-6 with TRBJ2-7; weak D call: TRBD2 (5 bases). The germline CDR1 and CDR2 sequences are SGHVS and FNYEAQ. The ends were cut back, 0 bases at V and 3 bases at J, with 9 bases in the middle. The CDR3 loop spans 14 amino acids. In DNA form, the CDR3 reads TGTGCCAGCAGCTTAGCGGACTTCGGCTACGAGCAGTACTTC. As protein: CASSLADFGYEQYF.

The J gene is TRBJ2-3, the V gene TRBV13; D perhaps matches TRBD2 (6 bases). Germline V gene data show CDR1 as PRHDT and CDR2 as FYEKMQ (reference sequence). The CDR3 spans 15 residues. V lost 4 bases and J 6 bases, leaving 17 bases between the germline ends. The CDR3 sequence: CASSSRIAAGDTQYF. DNA for the CDR3: TGTGCCAGCAGCTCCCGGATAGCGGCAGGGGATACGCAGTATTTT.

The V and J genes are TRBV5-1 and TRBJ1-5; 9 bases agree with TRBD1. Germline values: CDR1 SGHRS, CDR2 YFSETQ. After removal of 3 bases from V and 3 bases from J, the junction contained 4 bases not matched to a gene. CDR3 size: 15 residues. The CDR3 coding sequence is TGCGCCAGCAGCTGGGGACAGGGTCTCAATCAGCCCCAGCATTTT. It codes for CASSWGQGLNQPQHF.

About this clone: An end of the junction differs from the germline gene, which may be a read error. This chain joins TRBV7-9 and TRBJ2-7; TRBD1 is a possible D gene (6 bases). CDR3 length: 18 amino acids. Germline-derived CDR1 and CDR2 are SEHNR and FQNEAQ (reference sequence). The CDR3 reads CSSSSKNPKPGHSYEQYF. The DNA for the CDR3 is TGTTCCAGCAGCTCCAAGAACCCAAAACCGGGACACAGCTACGAGCAGTACTTC.

The gene calls are TRBV29-1 and TRBJ2-3; possible D gene TRBD2, 7 bases. The CDR3 has 15 amino acids. Germline V gives CDR1 SQVTM, CDR2 ANQGSEA. Trimming took 7 bases from V and 2 from J, leaving 19 bases between them. CDR3 protein: CSAEETGGPTDTQYF. For the CDR3, the DNA is TGCAGCGCCGAAGAAACGGGGGGCCCCACAGATACGCAGTATTTT.

The rearrangement joins TRBV9 to TRBJ1-2; D not certain. The CDR3 has 15 residues. V was clipped by 4 bases and J by 8 bases, with 21 bases between them. From germline, CDR1 is SGDLS and CDR2 YYNGEE. CDR3 DNA: TGTGCCAGCAGCCCTTACAATCCCGGAGGGCGCGGCTACACCTTC. It yields the protein CASSPYNPGGRGYTF.

This clone came up a few times. The chain is built from TRBV5-1 and TRBJ2-7; 8 bases are shared with TRBD2. J was trimmed by 2 bases and V by 0 bases; bases with no gene match: 7. The CDR3 extends over 16 amino acids. The germline CDR1 and CDR2 sequences are SGHRS and YFSETQ. In nucleotides, the CDR3 is TGCGCCAGCAGCTTGGCCACGGGGGGGGCCACCTACGAGCAGTACTTC. It encodes CASSLATGGATYEQYF.

The J gene is TRBJ2-6, the V gene TRBV9, with D possibly matching TRBD1 (6 bases). This CDR3 is built from 17 residues. V was trimmed by 2 bases and J by 4 bases, leaving 16 bases between them. The V gene's germline CDR1 is SGDLS and CDR2 YYNGEE. The CDR3: CASSVRPPGEGANVLTF. The CDR3 DNA sequence: TGTGCCAGCAGCGTCCGACCACCAGGGGAAGGGGCCAACGTCCTGACTTTC.

This clone was detected a few times. The rearrangement uses TRBV7-9 and TRBJ2-5, with 10 bases identical to TRBD1. With V trimmed by 5 bases and J by 4 bases, 4 bases remained unmatched. Germline lookup yields CDR1 SEHNR and CDR2 FQNEAQ (reference sequence). The CDR3 runs to 14 residues. The CDR3 is CASSLRTGGETQYF. The CDR3 region has the DNA TGTGCCAGCAGCCTCAGGACAGGGGGAGAGACCCAGTACTTC.

This clone was recorded only once. The rearrangement joins TRBV7-3 to TRBJ1-1, with D possibly matching TRBD1 (6 bases). The CDR3 consists of 13 residues. Germline CDR1 and CDR2: SGHTA and FQGTGA. Trimming shortened V by 5 bases and J by 6 bases, and 13 bases separated the two germline ends. The CDR3 DNA sequence: TGTGCCAGCAGCCCACAGGGATTCCCTGAAGCTTTCTTT. As protein: CASSPQGFPEAFF.

This clone has more than one count but fewer than ten. CDR3 in DNA: TGTGCCAGCAGCCTACACAATGAGCAGTTCTTC. This encodes CASSLHNEQFF. The chain has TRBV5-6 and TRBJ2-1; D call uncertain. CDR3 length: 11 amino acids. Germline assignment: CDR1 SGHDT and CDR2 YYEEEE. Deletions cut 4 bases from V and 5 bases from J, with 4 bases between.

The chain combines TRBV5-1 with TRBJ1-2; a possible D gene is TRBD1 (5 bases). Trimming removed 4 bases from V and 6 bases from J, with 16 bases in between. In germline, CDR1 is SGHRS, CDR2 YFSETQ. There are 14 residues in the CDR3. This chain's CDR3 is CASSGSGHADGYTF. CDR3 DNA: TGCGCCAGCAGCGGCTCAGGACACGCGGATGGCTACACCTTC. Full variable domain (missing parts from reference TRBV5-1 and TRBJ1-2): KAGVTQTPRYLIKTRGQQVTLSCSPISGHRSVSWYQQTPGQGLQFLFEYFSETQRNKGNFPGRFSGRQFSNSRSEMNVSTLELGDSALYLCASSGSGHADGYTFGSGTRLTVV.